The clone carrying this TCR beta chain was seen a single time. The antigen is not known. Patients with other autoimmune diseases, uncontrolled infections, pregnancy or lactation were excluded. A diagnosis was made from clinical symptoms together with serum thyroxine, TRAb, thyroid ultrasound and orbital computed tomography. CDR1 DFQATT and CDR2 SNEGSKA come from the germline V gene (reference sequence). This CDR3 region has 14 residues. Trimming cost V 7 bases and J 2 bases, with 17 bases left between them. This specimen belongs to a study of Graves' ophthalmopathy and Graves' hyperthyroidism. Study-wide background: Calling hyperthyroidism stable required that no ophthalmopathy show up within 18 months of follow-up.

Findings of the study overall: The blood repertoire also included most expanded thyroid clonotypes above 0.001 frequency.

Transcripts of RNA were the source for amplifying TCR beta CDR3 regions. HTBI primers primed a first-round RT-PCR, and a second-round multiplex PCR followed. Using its own MiXCR run on the multiplex PCR reads, TCRdb lists one record per CDR3 protein. This sample has some 1.1 million distinct CDR3 sequences, with 35% to 45% found just once. The chain couples TRBV20-1 to TRBJ1-1; tentative D call: TRBD1 (5 bases). The sample comprised peripheral blood or thyroid tissue (not recorded which). This receptor was identified in an adult man with Graves' hyperthyroidism. CDR3 sequence (DNA): TGCAGTGGCAGGGACCCCGCGAGCAACACTGAAGCTTTCTTT. Amino acids: CSGRDPASNTEAFF.